These 32 T cell receptor beta chains came from one sample sequenced in a study of OX40 agonist ivuxolimab in advanced cancers. Here immunoSEQ multiplex PCR was the method, and the copy in TCRdb shows in-frame clones only, minus some. Of some 89,000 clones listed, around 84% are singletons. The sequencing used CD4+ or CD8+ T cells sorted from blood, collected in a trial of the OX40 agonist ivuxolimab. Receptor source: an adult with an advanced solid tumor such as melanoma, head and neck, liver or kidney cancer.

The gene calls are TRBV7-6 and TRBJ2-2, with D possibly TRBD1 on 5 matching bases. Between the trimmed V and J ends, which lost 1 base and 2 bases, there was a span of 11 bases. The CDR3 is made up of 16 amino acids. The germline gives CDR1 SGHVS, CDR2 FNYEAQ. This chain's CDR3 is CASSLGSRVNTGELFF. CDR3 in DNA: TGTGCCAGCAGCTTAGGATCCAGGGTAAACACCGGGGAGCTGTTTTTT.

This sequence joins TRBV5-1 and TRBJ2-5; possible D gene TRBD2, 5 bases. Germline V gene data show CDR1 as SGHRS and CDR2 as YFSETQ. The CDR3 length is 14 residues. The ends were cut back, 7 bases at V and 5 bases at J, with 18 bases in the middle. The CDR3 nucleotides are TGCGCCAGCCACGACCCCTCGGAGGTGGAGACCCAGTACTTC. It encodes CASHDPSEVETQYF. Drawing the rest from reference TRBV5-1 and TRBJ2-5, the complete variable domain is KAGVTQTPRYLIKTRGQQVTLSCSPISGHRSVSWYQQTPGQGLQFLFEYFSETQRNKGNFPGRFSGRQFSNSRSEMNVSTLELGDSALYLCASHDPSEVETQYFGPGTRLLVL.

J is TRBJ1-3 and V is TRBV5-4; 7 bases match TRBD1. The V segment lost 3 bases and the J segment 3 bases; nucleotides outside the gene matches: 6. CDR1 and CDR2 (germline): SGHNT, YYREEE (reference sequence). The CDR3 contains 15 residues. CDR3 protein: CASSWTGRGGNTIYF. CDR3 bases: TGTGCCAGCAGCTGGACAGGTCGAGGTGGAAACACCATATATTTT.

There are a few counts of this clone. This rearrangement joins TRBV18 to TRBJ1-2; D ambiguous. The CDR3 extends over 14 amino acids. The germline V gene encodes CDR1 KGHSH and CDR2 LQKENI. Between the trimmed V and J ends, which lost 3 bases and 6 bases, there was a span of 14 bases. CDR3 coding DNA: TGTGCCAGCTCACCCAACCCGGGCCCCAATGGCTACACCTTC. Amino acid sequence: CASSPNPGPNGYTF. Based on the CDR3 plus reference TRBV18 and TRBJ1-2, the full variable domain is NAGVMQNPRHLVRRRGQEARLRCSPMKGHSHVYWYRQLPEEGLKFMVYLQKENIIDESGMPKERFSAEFPKEGPSILRIQQVVRGDSAAYFCASSPNPGPNGYTFGSGTRLTVV.

There are a few counts of this clone. The rearrangement joins TRBV5-6 to TRBJ2-5, with D perhaps TRBD2 (6 bases). This CDR3 is 13 amino acids long. The germline V gene encodes CDR1 SGHDT and CDR2 YYEEEE. The V gene lost 1 base and the J gene lost 4 bases, with 8 bases spanning the gap. In nucleotides, the CDR3 is TGTGCCAGCAGCTTGCTGGGAGGAGAGACCCAGTACTTC. As protein: CASSLLGGETQYF.

V and J are TRBV5-5 and TRBJ2-2, with no clear D. With 0 bases removed from V and 4 bases from J, the gap between germline ends came to 13 bases. The CDR3 runs 16 residues. CDR1 and CDR2 (germline): SGHKS, YYEKEE (reference sequence). As DNA, the CDR3 is TGTGCCAGCAGCTTGGAATTAGGGTTCAGCACCGGGGAGCTGTTTTTT. Translating it yields CASSLELGFSTGELFF.

V and J are TRBV6-5 and TRBJ2-5; perhaps TRBD2 as D (5 bases). Germline-derived CDR1 and CDR2 are MNHEY and SVGAGI. This CDR3 spans 14 amino acids. V was shortened by 2 bases and J by 0 bases, with 7 bases between the two germline ends. The CDR3 coding sequence is TGTGCCAGCAGTTACCGGGGATACCAAGAGACCCAGTACTTC. Its protein is CASSYRGYQETQYF.

The chain links TRBV9 to TRBJ1-6, with D perhaps TRBD1 (5 bases). The germline V and J ends were trimmed by 4 bases and 8 bases, with 16 bases remaining between them. The CDR3 runs to 15 residues. Germline V gives CDR1 SGDLS, CDR2 YYNGEE. The CDR3 DNA reads TGTGCCAGCAGCCCCTCGGAGAGGGGATATTCACCCCTCCACTTT. Its protein product is CASSPSERGYSPLHF.

This clone showed up just a few times. The CDR3 loop reads CASSPRGHYQETQYF. CDR3 DNA: TGTGCCAGCAGCCCTAGGGGGCACTACCAAGAGACCCAGTACTTC. The chain joins TRBV11-1 to TRBJ2-5; 7 bases fit TRBD1. The V and J ends lost 5 bases and 0 bases, in that order; junction bases with no gene match: 6. CDR3 length: 15 residues. Germline V CDR1 and CDR2: SGHAT, FQDESV (reference sequence).

V is TRBV27 and J is TRBJ1-4, with D possibly TRBD1 on 5 matching bases. The CDR3 spans 17 residues. V lost 2 bases to trimming and J lost 0 bases, with 13 bases between them. Germline V lookup: CDR1 MNHEY, CDR2 SMNVEV (reference sequence). CDR3 residues: CASSLSADIATNEKLFF. CDR3 bases: TGTGCCAGCAGTTTAAGTGCGGACATTGCAACTAATGAAAAACTGTTTTTT.

This rearrangement joins TRBV19 to TRBJ2-7; TRBD1 might be the D (5 bases). Germline-derived CDR1 and CDR2 are LNHDA and SQIVND (reference sequence). The CDR3 runs 15 residues. Trimming left V 5 bases short and J 0 bases short, with 14 bases between. CDR3 sequence: CASSFDSQSSYEQYF. In nucleotides, the CDR3 is TGTGCCAGTAGTTTCGACAGTCAAAGCTCCTACGAGCAGTACTTC.

This clone turned up a few times. The rearrangement uses TRBV11-2 and TRBJ2-2, with D maybe TRBD2 (5 bases). CDR1 and CDR2 (germline): SGHAT, FQNNGV. The CDR3 contains 15 residues. Trimming removed 0 bases from V and 4 bases from J, with 9 bases in between. This CDR3 reads CASSLEPGITGELFF. The CDR3 DNA is TGTGCCAGCAGCTTAGAGCCCGGGATCACCGGGGAGCTGTTTTTT.

Written as DNA, the CDR3 is TGTGCCAGCAGTGTCCGGGACGGGGGTCCCTACGAGCAGTACTTC. Encoded protein: CASSVRDGGPYEQYF. The V and J genes are TRBV6-1 and TRBJ2-7; weak D call: TRBD2 (6 bases). Trimming removed 4 bases from V and 2 bases from J, with 15 bases in between. Germline V lookup: CDR1 MNHNS, CDR2 SASEGT. The CDR3 sequence is 15 residues long.

This rearrangement joins TRBV9 to TRBJ2-5; D unclear. The CDR3 has 14 amino acids. Germline CDR1 is SGDLS and CDR2 is YYNGEE. Trimming took 2 bases from V and 5 from J, leaving 13 bases between them. DNA of the CDR3: TGTGCCAGCAGCGTCCTCCCTTCTCGGGAGACCCAGTACTTC. This gives the protein CASSVLPSRETQYF.

The V call is TRBV11-2, the J call TRBJ2-7; D remains ambiguous. The CDR3 has 13 amino acids. Trimming removed 3 bases at V and 7 bases at J, with 13 bases between. In germline, CDR1 is SGHAT, CDR2 FQNNGV. CDR3 loop: CASSFGRSTEQYF. In DNA, the CDR3 is TGTGCCAGCAGCTTTGGCAGGTCGACGGAGCAGTACTTC.

This clone was detected a few times. The chain has TRBV6-6 and TRBJ1-1, with 10 bases aligning to TRBD1. CDR1 MNHNY and CDR2 SVGAGI come from the germline V gene (reference sequence). This CDR3 has 15 residues. The junction had 9 bases not matched to a gene; V was cut back by 6 bases and J by 5 bases. In DNA, the CDR3 is TGTGCCAGCAGGTCCCGGGACAGGGGTGGAACTGAAGCTTTCTTT. Amino acid sequence: CASRSRDRGGTEAFF.

V gene TRBV2 combines with J gene TRBJ1-1; D is perhaps TRBD1 (5 bases). The CDR3 has 13 amino acids. Germline assignment: CDR1 SNHLY and CDR2 FYNNEI. Between the trimmed V and J ends, which lost 5 bases and 4 bases, there was a span of 11 bases. CDR3 nucleotide sequence: TGTGCCAGCAGTTGGGGGGAGGGCACTGAAGCTTTCTTT. Protein product: CASSWGEGTEAFF.

The CDR3 here is CASSLDSYNEQFF. CDR3 sequence (DNA): TGTGCCAGCAGTTTAGACAGTTACAATGAGCAGTTCTTC. The chain employs TRBV2 and TRBJ2-1; maybe TRBD1 (5 bases). This CDR3 has 13 amino acids. The V and J ends lost 5 bases and 4 bases respectively, with 9 bases between them. The germline gives CDR1 SNHLY, CDR2 FYNNEI.

The V call is TRBV30, the J call TRBJ1-2; maybe TRBD1 (6 bases). Trimming pared 5 bases from V and 4 bases from J, leaving 26 bases between. Looked up from germline, CDR1 is GTSNPN and CDR2 is SVGIG (reference sequence). The CDR3 totals 17 residues. The DNA of the CDR3 is TGTGCCTGGGGAAATTATTTATCTACGACAGGTCTCTATGGCTACACCTTC. The encoded protein is CAWGNYLSTTGLYGYTF.

V and J are TRBV5-3 and TRBJ2-4; 8 positions match TRBD2. TRBV5-3 is an ORF; its function is uncertain. CDR3 size: 17 residues. The ends lost 8 bases at V and 0 bases at J; junction bases unmatched: 13. CDR3 DNA sequence: TGTGCCAGCACACCGGGAGGGGCGACTCAAGCCAAAAACATTCAGTACTTC. This translates into CASTPGGATQAKNIQYF.

This clone was observed a single time. V usage is TRBV7-9 and J usage is TRBJ1-6; 8 bases are shared with TRBD1. The CDR3 has 16 residues. Germline V CDR1 and CDR2: SEHNR, FQNEAQ (reference sequence). Unmatched junction bases numbered 6, after V lost 4 bases and J lost 4 bases. CDR3 in amino acids: CASSSRTGPYNSPLHF. The CDR3 nucleotides read TGTGCCAGCAGCTCCAGGACAGGGCCATATAATTCACCCCTCCACTTT.

This rearrangement joins TRBV30 to TRBJ2-3, with 14 bases matching TRBD2. The CDR3 has 19 amino acids. CDR1 is GTSNPN and CDR2 is SVGIG in the germline V gene (reference sequence). V trimming: 1 base; J trimming: 1 base; junction bases outside the gene matches: 10. The CDR3 protein is CAWSALAGLAGARTDTQYF. The CDR3 DNA follows: TGTGCCTGGAGTGCCCTCGCGGGACTAGCGGGAGCCCGCACAGATACGCAGTATTTT. The whole variable domain, remainder taken from reference TRBV30 and TRBJ2-3, is SQTIHQWPATLVQPVGSPLSLECTVEGTSNPNLYWYRQAAGRGLQLLFYSVGIGQISSEVPQNLSASRPQDRQFILSSKKLLLSDSGFYLCAWSALAGLAGARTDTQYFGPGTRLTVL.

The chain links TRBV7-9 to TRBJ2-3; 11 bases match TRBD2. The germline V gene encodes CDR1 SEHNR and CDR2 FQNEAQ (reference sequence). The CDR3 is 15 residues long. V dropped 4 bases and J dropped 4; count of bases not matched to a gene: 4. CDR3 sequence reads: CASSSTSGGADTQYF. In DNA, the CDR3 is TGTGCCAGCAGCTCAACTAGCGGGGGAGCAGATACGCAGTATTTT.

The chain recombines TRBV5-4 with TRBJ2-1, with 7 positions matching TRBD2. In germline, CDR1 is SGHNT, CDR2 YYREEE (reference sequence). This CDR3 is 16 amino acids long. V shed 4 bases and J 0 bases; nucleotides not matched to a gene: 7. CDR3 nucleotides: TGTGCCAGCAGCCCGGGGGGTCCGAGCTCCTACAATGAGCAGTTCTTC. Residues: CASSPGGPSSYNEQFF.

A note on this clone: Additional DNA sequences in this sample encode the identical CDR3. The rearrangement links TRBV4-1 to TRBJ1-1; the match to TRBD1 covers 9 bases. The germline V gene encodes CDR1 MGHRA and CDR2 YSYEKL. The ends lost 3 bases at V and 4 bases at J; junction bases unmatched: 3. The CDR3 has 14 residues. CDR3 DNA sequence: TGCGCCAGCAGCCAGCCGACAGGGGGCACTGAAGCTTTCTTT. It codes for CASSQPTGGTEAFF.

This rearrangement joins TRBV4-2 to TRBJ2-7; a possible D gene is TRBD1 (5 bases). Germline CDR1 LGHNA, CDR2 YNFKEQ. The CDR3 sequence is 16 residues long. With 4 bases removed from V and 6 bases from J, the gap between germline ends came to 22 bases. CDR3 residues: CASSRKFSQVVGEQYF. The CDR3 coding sequence is TGTGCCAGCAGCCGTAAATTTTCACAGGTGGTCGGCGAGCAGTACTTC.

This clone has only a few counts. The V gene is TRBV29-1, the J gene TRBJ2-1; the D gene is possibly TRBD2 (6 bases). V was clipped by 5 bases and J by 9 bases, with 17 bases between them. Germline CDR1 is SQVTM and CDR2 is ANQGSEA. The CDR3 length is 13 residues. The CDR3 spells CSVNPGGAGEQFF. The CDR3 DNA reads as TGCAGCGTTAACCCCGGAGGGGCAGGTGAGCAGTTCTTC.

The chain links TRBV27 to TRBJ2-7, with TRBD1 matching 10 bases. V shed 4 bases, J shed 4 bases, and the junction held 7 bases outside the gene matches. The germline CDR1 and CDR2 sequences are MNHEY and SMNVEV (reference sequence). This CDR3 spans 15 amino acids. The CDR3 sequence: CASSSPGTGAYEQYF. The CDR3 DNA reads as TGTGCCAGCAGTTCCCCCGGGACAGGGGCTTACGAGCAGTACTTC.

Only a few counts were recorded for this clone. The chain joins TRBV9 to TRBJ1-6; no clear D gene. Germline loops: CDR1 SGDLS, CDR2 YYNGEE. V dropped 4 bases and J dropped 8 bases, with 16 bases sitting between them. CDR3 length equals 15 residues. CDR3 sequence reads: CASSPRIAQYSPLHF. The CDR3 DNA sequence: TGTGCCAGCAGCCCTAGGATCGCCCAGTATTCACCCCTCCACTTT.

The chain links TRBV19 to TRBJ1-5; 11 positions agree with TRBD1. The CDR3 runs to 16 residues. Germline CDR1 is LNHDA and CDR2 is SQIVND (reference sequence). Germline trimming cut 6 bases from V and 5 bases from J; bases unmatched to any gene: 9. The CDR3 DNA follows: TGTGCCAGTAGGCCCCGGGACAGGGGGGGGGATCAGCCCCAGCATTTT. Encoded protein: CASRPRDRGGDQPQHF.

V gene TRBV18 combines with J gene TRBJ1-3; D may be TRBD1 (5 bases). V lost 2 bases, J lost 2 bases, and 13 bases lay in between. Germline lookup yields CDR1 KGHSH and CDR2 LQKENI. The CDR3 runs to 16 residues. CDR3 loop: CASSPSQDAPGNTIYF. Here the CDR3 DNA reads TGTGCCAGCTCACCATCACAGGACGCCCCTGGAAACACCATATATTTT.

The chain recombines TRBV5-4 with TRBJ2-5, with D tentatively TRBD1 or TRBD2 (6 bases each). Germline V gives CDR1 SGHNT, CDR2 YYREEE (reference sequence). The CDR3 sequence is 14 residues long. V lost 4 bases and J lost 5, with 15 bases in between. The CDR3 is CASSVPGGMETQYF. CDR3 nucleotide sequence: TGTGCCAGCAGCGTACCCGGGGGCATGGAGACCCAGTACTTC.